A single sample is the source of the 30 T cell receptor beta chains below, sequenced in a study of shared clonotypes between healthy human individuals. TCRdb keeps only in-frame clones here, not all; method: immunoSEQ multiplex PCR. This table has some 2.1 million clones, just over 90% appearing once. Only CD45RO-negative cells positively selected for CCR7 counted as naive CD8 cells, so terminally differentiated effector memory CD45RA+ cells were excluded. The source material was naive CD8+ T cells from PBMCs. Receptor source: a man aged 18 to 35 in good health. Some clones in this sample may be carry-over from other donors' samples.

The chain uses TRBV21-1 and TRBJ2-7; the D call TRBD1 from the table was never checked on the DNA. TRBV21-1 is listed as a pseudogene. This CDR3 is 15 amino acids long. In nucleotides, the CDR3 is TGTGCCAGCAGCATTTCCCAGAGCCAGGGCTACGAGCAGTACTTC. This encodes CASSISQSQGYEQYF.

The J gene is TRBJ2-7, the V gene TRBV7-6; a possible D gene is TRBD2 (6 bases). Germline V gene sequence: CDR1 SGHVS, CDR2 FNYEAQ. Trimming stripped 1 base from V and 3 bases from J, with 13 bases between. The CDR3 runs to 15 residues. The CDR3 loop is CASSLGEAQDYEQYF. The DNA for the CDR3 is TGTGCCAGCAGCTTAGGGGAGGCCCAGGACTACGAGCAGTACTTC.

This clone was picked up a small number of times. This sequence joins TRBV25-1 and TRBJ1-5; TRBD1 matches 7 bases. The CDR3 contains 14 residues. The germline V gene encodes CDR1 MGHDK and CDR2 SYGVNS. V was pared by 2 bases and J by 10 bases, with 8 bases of the junction left unmatched. The CDR3 sequence is CASSEGDREIPQHF. The CDR3 region has the DNA TGTGCCAGCAGTGAAGGCGACAGGGAAATACCCCAGCATTTT.

This clone was counted a few times. This CDR3 is CASSVGDRAATEAFF. The CDR3 nucleotides read TGTGCCAGCAGCGTAGGGGACAGGGCTGCGACTGAAGCTTTCTTT. The chain employs TRBV9 and TRBJ1-1, with 9 nucleotides matching TRBD1. Trimming at V came to 0 bases and at J to 5 bases, leaving 5 bases not matched to a gene. This CDR3 comprises 15 residues. Germline V lookup: CDR1 SGDLS, CDR2 YYNGEE.

This clone appeared once. V and J are TRBV28 and TRBJ2-5, with D perhaps TRBD2 (6 bases). This CDR3 is 16 amino acids long. V lost 4 bases to trimming and J lost 6 bases, with 21 bases between them. CDR1 MDHEN and CDR2 SYDVKM come from the germline V gene. This chain's CDR3 is CASSWGGRDLRKTQYF. The DNA for the CDR3 is TGTGCCAGCAGTTGGGGAGGACGGGATTTAAGGAAGACCCAGTACTTC.

V is TRBV6-4 and J is TRBJ2-2; D is possibly TRBD2 (6 bases). The CDR3 sequence is 16 residues long. Trimming took 4 bases from V and 1 from J, leaving 13 bases between them. The V gene's germline CDR1 is MRHNA and CDR2 SNTAGT. CDR3 loop: CASSGVGGMNTGELFF. As DNA, the CDR3 is TGTGCCAGCAGTGGCGTCGGCGGGATGAACACCGGGGAGCTGTTTTTT.

Worth noting for this clone: Other DNA variants within this sample encode the same CDR3. The chain combines TRBV9 with TRBJ1-4; no clear D gene. This CDR3 region has 15 residues. Per germline, CDR1 SGDLS and CDR2 YYNGEE. V gave up 0 bases and J gave up 0 bases, with 6 bases separating them. CDR3 DNA sequence: TGTGCCAGCAGCGTAGAGGGCGCAACTAATGAAAAACTGTTTTTT. The encoded protein is CASSVEGATNEKLFF.

Concerning this clone: Other DNA variants within this sample encode the same CDR3. This chain joins TRBV5-1 and TRBJ2-3; 11 bases map to TRBD2. Germline V gives CDR1 SGHRS, CDR2 YFSETQ. CDR3 length equals 16 residues. Trimming cost V 0 bases and J 0 bases; bases outside gene matches: 0. The CDR3 DNA reads TGCGCCAGCAGCTTGGGGACTAGCGGGAGCACAGATACGCAGTATTTT. This sequence encodes CASSLGTSGSTDTQYF.

The chain uses TRBV7-8 and TRBJ2-3, with D possibly TRBD2 on 5 matching bases. V dropped 5 bases and J dropped 4 bases, with 19 bases sitting between them. This CDR3 spans 16 amino acids. CDR1 and CDR2 (germline): SGHVS, FQNEAQ. The DNA of the CDR3 is TGTGCCAGCAGCAAGGCGGGTGAGTTCCCCGCAGATACGCAGTATTTT. It yields the protein CASSKAGEFPADTQYF.

This sequence joins TRBV15 and TRBJ1-5, with D maybe TRBD1 (6 bases). V was trimmed by 3 bases and J by 6 bases, leaving 6 bases between them. CDR1 LNHNV and CDR2 YYDKDF come from the germline V gene (reference sequence). The CDR3 extends over 12 amino acids. CDR3 amino acids: CATSSRGQPQHF. DNA for the CDR3: TGTGCCACCAGCAGCAGGGGTCAGCCCCAGCATTTT.

The genes are TRBV11-2 and TRBJ2-7, with D unresolved. The CDR3 contains 15 residues. Trimming left V 0 bases short and J 3 bases short, with 12 bases between. Germline loops: CDR1 SGHAT, CDR2 FQNNGV. CDR3 DNA sequence: TGTGCCAGCAGCTTAGATCTTGGCAGATACTACGAGCAGTACTTC. Translation gives CASSLDLGRYYEQYF.

The rearrangement links TRBV2 to TRBJ1-2; 11 bases map to TRBD1. Germline assignment: CDR1 SNHLY and CDR2 FYNNEI. Trimming cost V 3 bases and J 6 bases; bases outside gene matches: 9. This CDR3 has 16 residues. CDR3 sequence reads: CASSDGTGGGSDGYTF. The DNA of the CDR3 is TGTGCCAGCAGTGACGGGACAGGGGGAGGGTCGGATGGCTACACCTTC.

V gene TRBV27 combines with J gene TRBJ2-7; 8 nucleotides line up with TRBD2. The V gene end was trimmed by 3 bases and the J gene end by 3 bases; junction bases not matched to a gene: 10. CDR1 and CDR2 from the germline V gene are MNHEY and SMNVEV (reference sequence). There are 16 residues in the CDR3. The CDR3 loop reads CASSLGHSGKVYEQYF. Here the CDR3 DNA reads TGTGCCAGCAGTTTGGGCCATAGCGGGAAGGTCTACGAGCAGTACTTC.

The chain joins TRBV18 to TRBJ2-3; D is unresolved. V gave up 0 bases and J gave up 1 base, with 14 bases separating them. The CDR3 covers 17 residues. The germline CDR1 and CDR2 sequences are KGHSH and LQKENI. The CDR3: CASSPPDNSDGTDTQYF. For the CDR3, the DNA is TGTGCCAGCTCACCACCTGACAATTCTGATGGCACAGATACGCAGTATTTT.

The V and J genes are TRBV5-4 and TRBJ1-6; TRBD1 might be the D (6 bases). V lost 0 bases and J 5 bases, leaving 9 bases between the germline ends. The CDR3 totals 15 residues. The germline gives CDR1 SGHNT, CDR2 YYREEE (reference sequence). Here the CDR3 DNA reads TGTGCCAGCAGCTTGGGACAGGCGAATAATTCACCCCTCCACTTT. Translation: CASSLGQANNSPLHF.

CDR3 nucleotide sequence: TGTGCCAGCAGCCTCAAAACCGGGACAGTTCATGGCTACACCTTC. It translates to CASSLKTGTVHGYTF. The chain joins TRBV7-6 to TRBJ1-2; 7 bases agree with TRBD1. CDR1 is SGHVS, CDR2 FNYEAQ, per germline. The CDR3 is 15 amino acids. The V segment lost 5 bases and the J segment 6 bases; nucleotides outside the gene matches: 12.

This chain links TRBV28 with TRBJ2-5; D tentatively reads TRBD1 or TRBD2 (5 bases each). Germline values: CDR1 MDHEN, CDR2 SYDVKM. The V end was cut by 3 bases, the J end by 5 bases, with 22 bases between. The CDR3 has 17 residues. In DNA, the CDR3 is TGTGCCAGCAGTTTTACAGTTGGGGACGGCGGCGGGGAGACCCAGTACTTC. Protein sequence: CASSFTVGDGGGETQYF.

This chain uses TRBV15 with TRBJ1-6; D is ambiguous. Trimming pared 5 bases from V and 9 bases from J, leaving 14 bases between. This CDR3 has 14 residues. Germline loops: CDR1 LNHNV, CDR2 YYDKDF (reference sequence). The DNA for the CDR3 is TGTGCCACCAGCGCTTGGGGAAACTCTTCACCCCTCCACTTT. Its protein product is CATSAWGNSSPLHF.

J is TRBJ1-4 and V is TRBV4-3; D remains ambiguous. The CDR3 spans 17 residues. CDR1 and CDR2 from the germline V gene are LGHNA and YSLEER. The V and J ends lost 0 bases and 0 bases respectively, with 11 bases between them. Here the CDR3 reads CASSQDRESATNEKLFF. As DNA, the CDR3 is TGCGCCAGCAGCCAAGACCGGGAGAGTGCAACTAATGAAAAACTGTTTTTT.

The chain employs TRBV11-2 and TRBJ2-7; 8 bases are a match to TRBD2. Germline V gene sequence: CDR1 SGHAT, CDR2 FQNNGV. CDR3 length: 16 amino acids. After removal of 1 base from V and 0 bases from J, the junction contained 5 bases not matched to a gene. The CDR3 nucleotides are TGTGCCAGCAGCTTAGCATCTAGCGGGCTCTCCTACGAGCAGTACTTC. Translation: CASSLASSGLSYEQYF.

The V call is TRBV28, the J call TRBJ2-1; tentatively, D is TRBD2 (6 bases). CDR1 and CDR2 from the germline V gene are MDHEN and SYDVKM. CDR3 length: 13 residues. V lost 3 bases and J lost 9, with 12 bases in between. CDR3 sequence: CASSFNRRGEQFF. In nucleotides, the CDR3 is TGTGCCAGCAGTTTCAATAGGAGGGGTGAGCAGTTCTTC.

This chain uses TRBV6-6 with TRBJ2-3, with TRBD2 matching over 14 bases. The CDR3 has 15 residues. Germline values: CDR1 MNHNY, CDR2 SVGAGI (reference sequence). Germline trimming cut 5 bases from V and 5 bases from J; bases unmatched to any gene: 3. The CDR3: CASSQTSGREDTQYF. In DNA, the CDR3 is TGTGCCAGCAGTCAGACTAGCGGGAGGGAAGATACGCAGTATTTT.

The genes are TRBV28 and TRBJ2-1; unclear D gene. This CDR3 contains 12 residues. Looked up from germline, CDR1 is MDHEN and CDR2 is SYDVKM. V lost 8 bases and J lost 10, with 15 bases in between. The CDR3: CASSNPPTEQFF. DNA for the CDR3: TGTGCCAGCTCAAACCCCCCCACAGAGCAGTTCTTC.

The rearrangement links TRBV18 to TRBJ2-1; D remains ambiguous. The V end was cut by 6 bases, the J end by 1 base, with 7 bases between. The CDR3 has 13 residues. Germline lookup yields CDR1 KGHSH and CDR2 LQKENI. The CDR3 DNA is TGTGCCAGCTCGACCATTTCCTACAATGAGCAGTTCTTC. Translating gives CASSTISYNEQFF.

This clone was found once. V is TRBV7-9 and J is TRBJ2-1, with D perhaps TRBD1 (5 bases). The V end lost 2 bases, the J end lost 6 bases, and 17 bases lay between the germline ends. The germline CDR1 and CDR2 sequences are SEHNR and FQNEAQ (reference sequence). The CDR3 runs to 16 residues. CDR3 residues: CASSLSGASEANEQFF. The CDR3 DNA sequence: TGTGCCAGCAGCTTAAGTGGGGCGAGTGAAGCCAATGAGCAGTTCTTC.

V and J are TRBV9 and TRBJ1-4; TRBD1 matches 10 bases. The germline V gene encodes CDR1 SGDLS and CDR2 YYNGEE. Unmatched junction bases numbered 10, after V lost 4 bases and J lost 7 bases. This CDR3 spans 16 amino acids. Here the CDR3 reads CASSPPGTGAGEKLFF. The CDR3 DNA follows: TGTGCCAGCAGCCCCCCAGGGACAGGGGCAGGTGAAAAACTGTTTTTT.

This rearrangement joins TRBV13 to TRBJ1-1; 7 nucleotides align to TRBD1. CDR1 is PRHDT, CDR2 FYEKMQ, per germline (reference sequence). This CDR3 spans 15 amino acids. V was pared by 6 bases and J by 3 bases, with 10 bases of the junction left unmatched. The CDR3 DNA is TGTGCCAGCAGACCTAGACAGGGATGGGACACTGAAGCTTTCTTT. Protein: CASRPRQGWDTEAFF. The whole variable domain, remainder taken from reference TRBV13 and TRBJ1-1, is AAGVIQSPRHLIKEKRETATLKCYPIPRHDTVYWYQQGPGQDPQFLISFYEKMQSDKGSIPDRFSAQQFSDYHSELNMSSLELGDSALYFCASRPRQGWDTEAFFGQGTRLTVV.

V is TRBV27 and J is TRBJ2-3, with D perhaps matching TRBD1 (5 bases). The CDR3 is made up of 15 amino acids. V lost 6 bases and J lost 2, with 15 bases in between. The germline V gene has CDR1 MNHEY and CDR2 SMNVEV (reference sequence). CDR3 DNA: TGTGCCAGCAGACACACAGGAACCCCCACAGATACGCAGTATTTT. Translation: CASRHTGTPTDTQYF.

A note on this clone: Other DNA sequences in this sample translate to the same CDR3. The chain carries TRBV29-1 and TRBJ1-1, with D perhaps TRBD1 (5 bases). Deletions cut 6 bases from V and 0 bases from J, with 11 bases between. Germline loops: CDR1 SQVTM, CDR2 ANQGSEA. The CDR3 sequence is 13 residues long. CDR3 protein: CSVLGGMNTEAFF. DNA of the CDR3: TGCAGCGTCCTGGGGGGAATGAACACTGAAGCTTTCTTT.

This clone was counted a few times. Different DNA sequences within this sample yield the same CDR3. This sequence joins TRBV27 and TRBJ2-7; TRBD2 agrees at 8 bases. This CDR3 comprises 13 residues. Trimming at V came to 5 bases and at J to 0 bases, leaving 0 bases not matched to a gene. Germline V gene sequence: CDR1 MNHEY, CDR2 SMNVEV (reference sequence). In nucleotides, the CDR3 is TGTGCCAGCAGTAGCGGGAGCTCCTACGAGCAGTACTTC. Translated, it gives CASSSGSSYEQYF.